This T cell receptor (beta chain) was sequenced during a study of patients and donors after allogeneic stem cell transplantation. TCRdb fed the RT-PCR reads into MiXCR, producing one record per CDR3 protein. The table shows about 4,000 distinct CDR3 sequences, with 24% occurring only once. CDR1 and CDR2 (germline): SGHRS, YFSETQ. The CDR3 has 13 amino acids. The V and J ends lost 2 bases and 1 base respectively, with 6 bases between them. This clonotype was sampled from a human donor who was either an allogeneic HSCT recipient or a stem cell or donor lymphocyte infusion donor (not recorded which). It is not recorded whose cells these are; they may come from a transplant donor. This rearrangement joins TRBV5-1 to TRBJ1-1; no clear D gene. The source material was blood, either unsorted or a sorted T cell fraction (not recorded which). In nucleotides, the CDR3 is TGCGCCAGCAGCTTTAATTGGAACACTGAAGCTTTCTTT. As protein: CASSFNWNTEAFF.